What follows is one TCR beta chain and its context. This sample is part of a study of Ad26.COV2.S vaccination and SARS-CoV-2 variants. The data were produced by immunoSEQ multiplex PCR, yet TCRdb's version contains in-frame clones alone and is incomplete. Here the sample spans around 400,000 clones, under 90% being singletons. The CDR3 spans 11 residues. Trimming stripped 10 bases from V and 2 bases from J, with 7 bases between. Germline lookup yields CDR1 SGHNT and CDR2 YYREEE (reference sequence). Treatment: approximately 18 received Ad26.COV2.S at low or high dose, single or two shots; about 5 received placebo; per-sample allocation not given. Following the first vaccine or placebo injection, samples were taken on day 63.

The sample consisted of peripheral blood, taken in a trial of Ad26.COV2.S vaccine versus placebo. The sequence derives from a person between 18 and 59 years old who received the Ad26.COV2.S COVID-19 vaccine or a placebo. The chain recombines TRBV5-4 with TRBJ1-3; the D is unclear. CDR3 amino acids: CAPPPGNTIYF. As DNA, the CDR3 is TGTGCCCCGCCCCCTGGAAACACCATATATTTT. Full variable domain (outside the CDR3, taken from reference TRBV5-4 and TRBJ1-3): ETGVTQSPTHLIKTRGQQVTLRCSSQSGHNTVSWYQQALGQGPQFIFQYYREEENGRGNFPPRFSGLQFPNYSSELNVNALELDDSALYLCAPPPGNTIYFGEGSWLTVV.